The next 32 T cell receptor beta chains were all read from a single sample in a study of spatial heterogeneity in lung cancer. Their antigen targets remain unknown. One entry per CDR3 protein results from TCRdb running MiXCR on the 5' RACE reads. The repertoire has about 15,000 distinct CDR3 sequences, around 7.5% of them found once; the top ten carry more than 7%. Points from the study as a whole: Intratumoral expanded alpha and beta TCR counts were found to track tumor mutation counts.

Time point noted: sample taken at primary tumor resection. The sequences come from lung tumor tissue, collected at surgery. These receptors were obtained from a male donor with early-stage non-small cell lung cancer.

The table lists this clonotype with many counts. The gene calls are TRBV20-1 and TRBJ2-3; 7 positions match TRBD2. Germline values: CDR1 DFQATT, CDR2 SNEGSKA (reference sequence). There are 14 residues in the CDR3. J gave up 0 bases and V 0 bases, and 0 bases lay outside the gene matches. The CDR3 coding sequence is TGCAGTGCTAGAGACGGGGGGAGCACAGATACGCAGTATTTT. This sequence encodes CSARDGGSTDTQYF.

By share, this clonotype counts as medium-sized (0.01 to 0.1%). This chain links TRBV6-2 or TRBV6-3 with TRBJ1-5; TRBD1 is a possible D gene (5 bases). Trimming took 4 bases from V and 5 from J, leaving 15 bases between them. The CDR3 has 15 amino acids. CDR1 is MNHEY, CDR2 SVGEGT, per germline. CDR3 in DNA: TGTGCCAGCAGTTCCGGGGGGATAGGGTATCAGCCCCAGCATTTT. Its protein product is CASSSGGIGYQPQHF.

Remarks on this clonotype: A much larger clone lies one base from this, so it may be a read error. The rearrangement joins TRBV15 to TRBJ1-5; TRBD1 aligns across 11 bases. The ends lost 3 bases at V and 6 bases at J; junction bases unmatched: 7. This CDR3 has 16 amino acids. Germline V lookup: CDR1 LNHNV, CDR2 YYDKDF (reference sequence). Here the CDR3 DNA reads TGTGCCACCAGCAGGAAAGGGACAGGGGGTTTTCAGCCCCAGCATTTT. It is translated as CATSRKGTGGFQPQHF.

This rearrangement joins TRBV5-1 to TRBJ1-1; 7 nucleotides line up with TRBD1. Germline CDR1 reads SGHRS; CDR2 reads YFSETQ. The CDR3 has 15 residues. With V trimmed by 0 bases and J by 5 bases, 7 bases remained unmatched. Here the CDR3 reads CASSLATGVQTEAFF. The CDR3 region has the DNA TGCGCCAGCAGCTTGGCAACAGGGGTGCAGACTGAAGCTTTCTTT.

By frequency in the sample, this clonotype is medium-sized. The chain employs TRBV7-2 and TRBJ2-4, with 15 bases aligning to TRBD2. Germline V gene lookup returns CDR1 SGHTA and CDR2 FQGNSA. V gave up 1 base and J gave up 5 bases; unmatched junction bases: 0. The CDR3 runs to 16 residues. The CDR3 DNA is TGTGCCAGCAGCTTAGGGACTAGCGGGGGGGAAAACATTCAGTACTTC. Its translation: CASSLGTSGGENIQYF.

This clonotype was observed many times. The chain is built from TRBV5-5 and TRBJ2-1, with D maybe TRBD2 (5 bases). This CDR3 comprises 14 residues. In germline, CDR1 is SGHKS, CDR2 YYEKEE (reference sequence). V gave up 5 bases and J gave up 4 bases, with 13 bases separating them. The CDR3 loop is CASSFVGGYNEQFF. The CDR3 bases are TGTGCCAGCAGTTTTGTCGGCGGGTACAATGAGCAGTTCTTC.

By share, this clonotype ranks as medium-sized. This rearrangement joins TRBV25-1 to TRBJ2-5; possibly TRBD1 for D (5 bases). Germline V gene lookup returns CDR1 MGHDK and CDR2 SYGVNS. V lost 4 bases and J 2 bases, leaving 5 bases between the germline ends. The CDR3 loop spans 12 amino acids. The DNA for the CDR3 is TGTGCCAGCAGTGGGACACAAGAGACCCAGTACTTC. This translates into CASSGTQETQYF.

This clonotype was seen repeatedly, ten times or more. V is TRBV20-1 and J is TRBJ2-7; 16 bases agree with TRBD2. The CDR3 consists of 14 residues. Germline V gene sequence: CDR1 DFQATT, CDR2 SNEGSKA (reference sequence). After removal of 6 bases from V and 2 bases from J, the junction contained 1 base not matched to a gene. In DNA form, the CDR3 reads TGCAGTGCCGGGACTAGCGGGAGGGCCTACGAGCAGTACTTC. Amino acid sequence: CSAGTSGRAYEQYF.

The chain links TRBV6-2 or TRBV6-3 to TRBJ2-7, with 8 bases that match TRBD2. This CDR3 has 15 amino acids. Germline CDR1 is MNHEY and CDR2 is SVGEGT. V lost 6 bases to trimming and J lost 1 base; unmatched junction nucleotides: 8. CDR3 coding DNA: TGTGCCAGCAGAAACGATGGCGGGGGGTCCTACGAGCAGTACGTC. As protein: CASRNDGGGSYEQYV.

In its sample, this clonotype ranks as medium-sized (0.01 to 0.1%). The V call is TRBV20-1, the J call TRBJ2-2, with a tentative D call TRBD1 (6 bases). Trimming took 5 bases from V and 0 from J, leaving 37 bases between them. Germline lookup yields CDR1 DFQATT and CDR2 SNEGSKA (reference sequence). This CDR3 is 23 amino acids long. The CDR3 DNA reads TGCAGTGCTGGTCTGCGGTCTGGGGGCGATTTTGGGTGGGCCATCGCGAACACCGGGGAGCTGTTTTTT. Protein: CSAGLRSGGDFGWAIANTGELFF.

This clonotype is medium-sized in the sample. The chain links TRBV9 to TRBJ2-3, with 7 bases aligning to TRBD2. The CDR3 totals 15 residues. V gave up 4 bases and J gave up 4 bases; unmatched junction bases: 9. Germline CDR1 and CDR2: SGDLS and YYNGEE. CDR3 nucleotides: TGTGCCAGCAGCACAACGACTAGCTTGGCAGATACGCAGTATTTT. Protein sequence: CASSTTTSLADTQYF.

This clonotype was recorded a few times. This rearrangement joins TRBV12-3 or TRBV12-4 to TRBJ2-1, with 10 bases lining up with TRBD2. Trimming removed 7 bases from V and 7 bases from J; junction bases left unmatched: 10. The CDR3 sequence is 15 residues long. CDR3 in amino acids: CASTLSGGARNEQFF. DNA for the CDR3: TGTGCCAGCACCCTGAGCGGGGGGGCAAGGAATGAGCAGTTCTTC.

Details on this clonotype: This clone may be a read error of a much larger clone one base away. The J gene is TRBJ2-2, the V gene TRBV5-1; D might be TRBD2 (5 bases). The V gene lost 4 bases and the J gene lost 5 bases, with 18 bases spanning the gap. Germline assignment: CDR1 SGHRS and CDR2 YFSETQ. This CDR3 is built from 16 residues. The CDR3 DNA is TGCGCCAGCAGCCCCCAAGAAGCGGAACGGACCGGGGAGCTGTTTTTT. Translation: CASSPQEAERTGELFF.

J is TRBJ2-5 and V is TRBV10-3; possible D gene TRBD1, 6 bases. Trimming took 7 bases from V and 1 from J, leaving 10 bases between them. Germline assignment: CDR1 ENHRY and CDR2 SYGVKD. The CDR3 is 13 residues long. The CDR3 nucleotides read TGTGCCATCAAGGACAGCAGCCAAGAGACCCAGTACTTC. Its protein is CAIKDSSQETQYF.

J is TRBJ2-3 and V is TRBV6-5, with D possibly being TRBD2 (7 bases). Germline V gene lookup returns CDR1 MNHEY and CDR2 SVGAGI. V was shortened by 0 bases and J by 4 bases, with 26 bases between the two germline ends. The length of the CDR3 is 20 residues. CDR3 region: CASSYSMLAVGAGAPDTQYF. DNA of the CDR3: TGTGCCAGCAGTTACTCAATGCTAGCGGTTGGGGCGGGGGCCCCAGATACGCAGTATTTT.

The J gene is TRBJ2-1, the V gene TRBV7-2; the D gene could be TRBD1 or TRBD2 (5 bases each). Germline values: CDR1 SGHTA, CDR2 FQGNSA. This CDR3 is built from 15 residues. The ends were cut back, 0 bases at V and 11 bases at J, with 17 bases in the middle. CDR3 coding DNA: TGTGCCAGCAGCTTAGCGCCATTGGGACCAGCAAAGCAGTTCTTC. Encoded protein: CASSLAPLGPAKQFF.

V usage is TRBV7-2 and J usage is TRBJ2-5; 7 bases fit TRBD1. V gave up 0 bases and J gave up 4 bases; unmatched junction bases: 5. Looked up from germline, CDR1 is SGHTA and CDR2 is FQGNSA. This CDR3 spans 15 amino acids. The CDR3 region is CASSLAKGARETQYF. CDR3 coding DNA: TGTGCCAGCAGCTTAGCGAAGGGGGCTAGAGAGACCCAGTACTTC.

This clonotype is termed medium-sized. The chain links TRBV24-1 to TRBJ2-6, with D perhaps TRBD1 or TRBD2 (5 bases each). Germline values: CDR1 KGHDR, CDR2 SFDVKD. The CDR3 covers 15 residues. V shed 5 bases and J shed 0 bases, with 7 bases lying between them. The CDR3 DNA reads TGTGCCACCAGTGCAGGGAGCTCTGGGGCCAACGTCCTGACTTTC. This sequence encodes CATSAGSSGANVLTF.

This clonotype was detected many times. The chain has TRBV5-4 and TRBJ2-1; D is uncertain. Trimming took 4 bases from V and 5 from J, leaving 4 bases between them. CDR3 length equals 11 residues. CDR1 is SGHNT and CDR2 is YYREEE in the germline V gene (reference sequence). The CDR3 loop reads CASSRNNEQFF. CDR3 DNA: TGTGCCAGCAGCCGGAACAATGAGCAGTTCTTC.

The table lists this clonotype with many counts. V and J are TRBV12-3 or TRBV12-4 and TRBJ1-5; D might be TRBD1 (5 bases). V lost 8 bases and J 4 bases, leaving 9 bases between the germline ends. The CDR3 totals 12 residues. The CDR3 nucleotides read TGTGCCAGCTCCGGGGGGAATCAGCCCCAGCATTTT. Translation gives CASSGGNQPQHF.

There are many counts of this clonotype. V usage is TRBV12-3 or TRBV12-4 and J usage is TRBJ1-2; D is ambiguous. This CDR3 has 14 residues. Trimming left V 4 bases short and J 6 bases short, with 15 bases between. CDR3 DNA: TGTGCCAGCAGTTCTTTTTCGTCCGACCATGGCTACACCTTC. Encoded protein: CASSSFSSDHGYTF.

This clonotype was observed a few times. This chain links TRBV7-8 with TRBJ2-6, with D perhaps matching TRBD1 (6 bases). V was shortened by 5 bases and J by 0 bases, with 20 bases between the two germline ends. Germline CDR1 SGHVS, CDR2 FQNEAQ. The CDR3 contains 19 residues. CDR3 coding DNA: TGTGCCAGCAGCCCTCCATTTGGCAGGGGAAGCTCTGGGGCCAACGTCCTGACTTTC. Its translation: CASSPPFGRGSSGANVLTF.

By its share, this clonotype is medium-sized (0.01 to 0.1%). The rearrangement joins TRBV7-8 to TRBJ2-3, with D possibly being TRBD1 or TRBD2 (6 bases each). The CDR3 extends over 16 amino acids. CDR1 and CDR2 (germline): SGHVS, FQNEAQ. Trimming removed 4 bases from V and 3 bases from J, with 17 bases in between. The CDR3 region is CASSYGAGGLTDTQYF. CDR3 nucleotide sequence: TGTGCCAGCAGCTATGGTGCTGGGGGGCTAACAGATACGCAGTATTTT.

In its sample, this clonotype was seen a few times. J is TRBJ2-3 and V is TRBV7-9; D remains unclear. Between the trimmed V and J ends, which lost 5 bases and 0 bases, there was a span of 15 bases. This CDR3 region has 16 residues. From germline, CDR1 is SEHNR and CDR2 FQNEAQ (reference sequence). The CDR3 loop is CASSPAGISSTDTQYF. The CDR3 DNA follows: TGTGCCAGCAGCCCCGCCGGCATTTCTAGCACAGATACGCAGTATTTT.

This clonotype was detected a few times. The chain couples TRBV6-2 or TRBV6-3 to TRBJ2-1; D gene ambiguous. This CDR3 contains 16 residues. The germline V and J ends were trimmed by 6 bases and 6 bases, with 21 bases remaining between them. Looked up from germline, CDR1 is MNHEY and CDR2 is SVGEGT. This CDR3 reads CASRHPWPVGRNEQFF. In DNA form, the CDR3 reads TGTGCCAGCAGACACCCCTGGCCGGTTGGGCGCAATGAGCAGTTCTTC.

Ten or more counts support this clonotype. The chain couples TRBV20-1 to TRBJ2-7, with TRBD2 matching 7 bases. Unmatched junction bases numbered 7, after V lost 1 base and J lost 7 bases. The CDR3 has 13 residues. Germline V gene sequence: CDR1 DFQATT, CDR2 SNEGSKA (reference sequence). Here the CDR3 reads CSARGTHGREQYV. The CDR3 bases are TGCAGTGCTAGAGGGACTCACGGGAGGGAGCAGTACGTC.

The V call is TRBV5-1, the J call TRBJ1-4, with a weak D call TRBD1 (6 bases). Trimming removed 4 bases from V and 2 bases from J, with 9 bases in between. CDR1 and CDR2 (germline): SGHRS, YFSETQ. The length of the CDR3 is 14 residues. The CDR3 is CASSGGGTNEKLFF. DNA for the CDR3: TGCGCCAGCAGCGGGGGGGGCACTAATGAAAAACTGTTTTTT. Supplemented by reference TRBV5-1 and TRBJ1-4, the full variable domain reads KAGVTQTPRYLIKTRGQQVTLSCSPISGHRSVSWYQQTPGQGLQFLFEYFSETQRNKGNFPGRFSGRQFSNSRSEMNVSTLELGDSALYLCASSGGGTNEKLFFGSGTQLSVL.

As concerns this clonotype: It may be a read error: a sequence one base away is much more abundant. The chain has TRBV7-2 and TRBJ2-2, with D perhaps TRBD2 (5 bases). The germline V gene encodes CDR1 SGHTA and CDR2 FQGNSA. The CDR3 spans 15 residues. Written as DNA, the CDR3 is TGTGCCAGCAGCTCCTCCGGGCCCACAAATGGGGAGCTGTCTTTT. Translated, it gives CASSSSGPTNGELSF.

By sample fraction, this clonotype is medium-sized. V and J are TRBV7-8 and TRBJ2-3; D is perhaps TRBD2 (6 bases). V dropped 7 bases and J dropped 0 bases, with 20 bases sitting between them. Germline V gives CDR1 SGHVS, CDR2 FQNEAQ. The CDR3 covers 17 residues. The CDR3 region has the DNA TGTGCCAGCAACGACGGTGTGGCAGGACTAAGCACAGATACGCAGTATTTT. Its translation is CASNDGVAGLSTDTQYF.

This clonotype was detected ten times or more. The chain recombines TRBV10-3 with TRBJ2-5; tentative D call: TRBD1 (5 bases). V lost 5 bases to trimming and J lost 2 bases, with 6 bases between them. This CDR3 has 12 residues. CDR1 and CDR2 from the germline V gene are ENHRY and SYGVKD. DNA of the CDR3: TGTGCCATCAGTAGACAGCAAGAGACCCAGTACTTC. This codes for CAISRQQETQYF.

This chain connects TRBV12-5 to TRBJ1-1; D is uncertain. The germline V gene has CDR1 LGHNT and CDR2 FRNRAP. The CDR3 totals 18 residues. With 7 bases removed from V and 0 bases from J, the gap between germline ends came to 24 bases. As DNA, the CDR3 is TGTGCTAGTGCCAGAATCCCGGACGGGGATCCCATGAACACTGAAGCTTTCTTT. Protein product: CASARIPDGDPMNTEAFF.

This clonotype occurred many times. The genes are TRBV11-2 and TRBJ1-1; D is uncertain. Germline V lookup: CDR1 SGHAT, CDR2 FQNNGV. CDR3 size: 13 residues. The V gene lost 6 bases and the J gene lost 5 bases, with 13 bases spanning the gap. CDR3 DNA sequence: TGTGCCAGCAGACCAAGAGTGTCGACTGAAGCTTTCTTT. Protein product: CASRPRVSTEAFF.